Listed below are T cell receptor beta chains from one sample, sequenced in a study of blood T cell repertoires in COVID-19. TCRdb's copy holds only in-frame clones and misses some; the assay was immunoSEQ multiplex PCR. This table holds under 200,000 clones, 70% to 90% found once. Material for sequencing was peripheral blood. The source is a woman aged 80 or older with COVID-19, enrolled during active disease. The CDR3 runs from the conserved cysteine through the conserved F or W. The D gene is left open where the match is weak. Size is stated for part of the rows, as once, few or many counts, or as a class when the clone is expanded.

v_call: TRBV6-6
clone_size: -
j_call: TRBJ2-7
d_call: -
cdr3_aa: CASSYLGDLSYEQYF
cdr3_nt: TGTGCCAGCAGTTACTTGGGAGATCTATCCTACGAGCAGTACTTC

v_call: TRBV29-1
clone_size: -
j_call: TRBJ2-5
d_call: -
cdr3_aa: CSVCGQGGKETQYF
cdr3_nt: TGCAGCGTCTGTGGACAGGGAGGGAAAGAGACCCAGTACTTC

v_call: TRBV28
clone_size: -
j_call: TRBJ1-1
d_call: -
cdr3_aa: CASSFFRGLASEAFF
cdr3_nt: TGTGCCAGCAGTTTTTTCAGGGGATTAGCATCTGAAGCTTTCTTT

v_call: TRBV14
clone_size: -
j_call: TRBJ2-2
d_call: -
cdr3_aa: CASSQRTDTGELFF
cdr3_nt: TGTGCCAGCAGCCAACGGACAGACACCGGGGAGCTGTTTTTT

v_call: TRBV7-9
clone_size: -
j_call: TRBJ1-1
d_call: TRBD1
cdr3_aa: CASSVLQGTTEAFF
cdr3_nt: TGTGCCAGCAGCGTATTACAGGGGACCACTGAAGCTTTCTTT

v_call: TRBV9
clone_size: -
j_call: TRBJ2-5
d_call: TRBD1
cdr3_aa: CASSVGTGGAGETQYF
cdr3_nt: TGTGCCAGCAGCGTAGGGACAGGGGGCGCAGGAGAGACCCAGTACTTC

v_call: TRBV15
clone_size: -
j_call: TRBJ2-4
d_call: -
cdr3_aa: CATSGSSGRGDIQYF
cdr3_nt: TGTGCCACCAGCGGCTCGAGCGGCAGGGGTGACATTCAGTACTTC

v_call: TRBV19
clone_size: -
j_call: TRBJ2-3
d_call: -
cdr3_aa: CASSIPGLDTQYF
cdr3_nt: TGTGCCAGTAGTATTCCGGGATTAGATACGCAGTATTTT

v_call: TRBV25-1
clone_size: -
j_call: TRBJ2-3
d_call: -
cdr3_aa: CASSPGGNTQYF
cdr3_nt: TGTGCCAGCTCCCCTGGCGGGAATACGCAGTATTTT

v_call: TRBV5-6
clone_size: -
j_call: TRBJ2-5
d_call: -
cdr3_aa: CASSFRTVRETQYF
cdr3_nt: TGTGCCAGCAGCTTTAGGACAGTAAGGGAGACCCAGTACTTC

v_call: TRBV7-2
clone_size: -
j_call: TRBJ2-5
d_call: TRBD1
cdr3_aa: CASSTTGLDREETQYF
cdr3_nt: TGTGCCAGCAGCACTACCGGGCTAGACAGGGAGGAGACCCAGTACTTC

v_call: TRBV18
clone_size: -
j_call: TRBJ2-7
d_call: TRBD1
cdr3_aa: CASSPARTRGWASYEQYF
cdr3_nt: TGTGCCAGCTCGCCCGCTCGTACCAGGGGGTGGGCCTCCTACGAGCAGTACTTC

v_call: TRBV29-1
clone_size: -
j_call: TRBJ2-1
d_call: -
cdr3_aa: CSATGGPAYNEQFF
cdr3_nt: TGCAGCGCAACGGGCGGGCCTGCCTACAATGAGCAGTTCTTC

v_call: TRBV29-1
clone_size: once
j_call: TRBJ1-2
d_call: -
cdr3_aa: CSVDKRGDYGYTF
cdr3_nt: TGCAGCGTTGATAAAAGGGGTGACTATGGCTACACCTTC

v_call: TRBV18
clone_size: -
j_call: TRBJ2-7
d_call: TRBD1
cdr3_aa: CASSPPGQRSDEQYF
cdr3_nt: TGTGCCAGCTCACCACCGGGACAGAGGTCAGACGAGCAGTACTTC

v_call: TRBV28
clone_size: -
j_call: TRBJ2-7
d_call: TRBD2
cdr3_aa: CASRPAGTSYYEQYF
cdr3_nt: TGTGCCAGCAGACCCGCCGGGACTAGCTATTACGAGCAGTACTTC

v_call: TRBV4-1
clone_size: -
j_call: TRBJ2-2
d_call: TRBD2
cdr3_aa: CASSQAFLSGANTGELFF
cdr3_nt: TGCGCCAGCAGCCAAGCATTCCTTAGCGGGGCGAACACCGGGGAGCTGTTTTTT

v_call: TRBV27
clone_size: -
j_call: TRBJ1-4
d_call: -
cdr3_aa: CASSLSGITGSPEKLFF
cdr3_nt: TGTGCCAGCAGTTTATCGGGGATAACAGGATCCCCTGAAAAACTGTTTTTT

v_call: TRBV5-1
clone_size: -
j_call: TRBJ2-5
d_call: -
cdr3_aa: CDPGQIQETQYF
cdr3_nt: TGCGACCCCGGACAAATCCAAGAGACCCAGTACTTC

v_call: TRBV19
clone_size: -
j_call: TRBJ2-7
d_call: TRBD1
cdr3_aa: CASSNRDRNTYEQYF
cdr3_nt: TGTGCCAGTAGTAACCGGGACAGGAACACCTACGAGCAGTACTTC

v_call: TRBV5-6
clone_size: -
j_call: TRBJ2-1
d_call: TRBD2
cdr3_aa: CASSLEGSGGYEQFF
cdr3_nt: TGTGCCAGCAGCTTGGAGGGTAGCGGGGGGTATGAGCAGTTCTTC

v_call: TRBV3-1/TRBV3-2
clone_size: -
j_call: TRBJ2-2
d_call: TRBD2
cdr3_aa: CASSHRLAANTGELFF
cdr3_nt: TGTGCCAGCAGCCACCGACTAGCGGCGAACACCGGGGAGCTGTTTTTT

v_call: TRBV27
clone_size: -
j_call: TRBJ1-6
d_call: -
cdr3_aa: CASSPSLIAGSPLHF
cdr3_nt: TGTGCCAGCAGTCCGTCACTTATAGCGGGCTCACCCCTCCACTTT

v_call: TRBV5-1
clone_size: -
j_call: TRBJ2-1
d_call: -
cdr3_aa: CASSFNGAGAYNEQFF
cdr3_nt: TGCGCCAGCAGCTTCAATGGGGCAGGGGCCTACAATGAGCAGTTCTTC

v_call: TRBV6-6
clone_size: -
j_call: TRBJ2-5
d_call: -
cdr3_aa: CASSRSGTRQETQYF
cdr3_nt: TGTGCCAGCAGCCGCTCCGGGACTCGGCAAGAGACCCAGTACTTC

v_call: TRBV2
clone_size: -
j_call: TRBJ1-6
d_call: -
cdr3_aa: CASSEIDSPLHF
cdr3_nt: TGTGCCAGCAGTGAAATCGATTCACCCCTCCACTTT

v_call: TRBV28
clone_size: few
j_call: TRBJ2-6
d_call: -
cdr3_aa: CASRSGAGANVLTF
cdr3_nt: TGTGCCAGCAGATCAGGGGCTGGGGCCAACGTCCTGACTTTC

v_call: TRBV7-2
clone_size: once
j_call: TRBJ1-5
d_call: TRBD1
cdr3_aa: CASKGQGNHQPQHF
cdr3_nt: TGTGCCAGCAAGGGACAGGGGAATCATCAGCCCCAGCATTTT

v_call: TRBV28
clone_size: -
j_call: TRBJ2-2
d_call: -
cdr3_aa: CASSFDTPNTGELFF
cdr3_nt: TGTGCCAGCAGTTTCGACACACCGAACACCGGGGAGCTGTTTTTT

v_call: TRBV6-5
clone_size: once
j_call: TRBJ2-1
d_call: -
cdr3_aa: CASSYALAGRYNEQFF
cdr3_nt: TGTGCCAGCAGTTACGCCCTGGCGGGGCGCTACAATGAGCAGTTCTTC

v_call: TRBV18
clone_size: -
j_call: TRBJ1-2
d_call: TRBD1
cdr3_aa: CASSPDRAGYTF
cdr3_nt: TGTGCCAGCTCACCGGACAGGGCTGGCTACACCTTC

v_call: TRBV24-1
clone_size: -
j_call: TRBJ2-1
d_call: TRBD2
cdr3_aa: CATSETPGTSANNEQFF
cdr3_nt: TGTGCCACCAGTGAGACCCCCGGGACTAGCGCAAACAATGAGCAGTTCTTC

v_call: TRBV13
clone_size: few
j_call: TRBJ2-7
d_call: -
cdr3_aa: CASSLSGLPQEQYF
cdr3_nt: TGTGCCAGCAGTCTAAGCGGTCTCCCACAAGAGCAGTACTTC

v_call: TRBV18
clone_size: -
j_call: TRBJ1-1
d_call: TRBD1
cdr3_aa: CASSLQGANTEAFF
cdr3_nt: TGTGCCAGCTCACTACAGGGGGCAAACACTGAAGCTTTCTTT

v_call: TRBV12-5
clone_size: few
j_call: TRBJ2-7
d_call: TRBD2
cdr3_aa: CASGFRPGLAFEQYF
cdr3_nt: TGTGCTAGTGGTTTCCGCCCGGGACTAGCGTTCGAGCAGTACTTC

v_call: TRBV18
clone_size: once
j_call: TRBJ2-3
d_call: TRBD2
cdr3_aa: CASSPFRSGLAGASTDTQYF
cdr3_nt: TGTGCCAGCTCACCTTTCCGGTCCGGACTAGCGGGGGCTAGCACAGATACGCAGTATTTT

v_call: TRBV9
clone_size: -
j_call: TRBJ2-7
d_call: -
cdr3_aa: CASSPAPGGAMDEQYF
cdr3_nt: TGTGCCAGCAGTCCCGCCCCCGGGGGAGCTATGGACGAGCAGTACTTC

v_call: TRBV9
clone_size: -
j_call: TRBJ2-3
d_call: TRBD1
cdr3_aa: CASSVMSWTGEGSDTQYF
cdr3_nt: TGTGCCAGCAGCGTAATGTCTTGGACAGGGGAGGGATCAGATACGCAGTATTTT

v_call: TRBV19
clone_size: -
j_call: TRBJ1-1
d_call: TRBD1
cdr3_aa: CASSILTGGNTEAFF
cdr3_nt: TGTGCCAGTAGTATTCTAACAGGGGGGAACACTGAAGCTTTCTTT

v_call: TRBV2
clone_size: -
j_call: TRBJ1-1
d_call: -
cdr3_aa: CASSGAVNTEAFF
cdr3_nt: TGTGCCAGCAGTGGGGCAGTAAACACTGAAGCTTTCTTT

v_call: TRBV24-1
clone_size: -
j_call: TRBJ1-2
d_call: TRBD1
cdr3_aa: CATSSPGTGRTRWYGYTF
cdr3_nt: TGTGCCACCAGCAGCCCCGGGACAGGGCGAACAAGGTGGTATGGCTACACCTTC

v_call: TRBV5-4
clone_size: once
j_call: TRBJ2-7
d_call: -
cdr3_aa: CASSTDPRGNEQYF
cdr3_nt: TGTGCCAGCAGCACCGACCCCAGGGGTAACGAGCAGTACTTC

v_call: TRBV27
clone_size: -
j_call: TRBJ2-3
d_call: -
cdr3_aa: CASSLAEADTQYF
cdr3_nt: TGTGCCAGCAGTTTGGCCGAGGCAGATACGCAGTATTTT

v_call: TRBV10-3
clone_size: -
j_call: TRBJ2-2
d_call: -
cdr3_aa: CAIKVAANTGELFF
cdr3_nt: TGTGCCATCAAGGTAGCGGCGAACACCGGGGAGCTGTTTTTT

v_call: TRBV7-3
clone_size: -
j_call: TRBJ2-3
d_call: -
cdr3_aa: CASSWGGHRTDTQYF
cdr3_nt: TGTGCCAGCAGCTGGGGGGGACACCGCACAGATACGCAGTATTTT

v_call: TRBV7-2
clone_size: -
j_call: TRBJ2-7
d_call: -
cdr3_aa: CASSWGGLASRNEQYF
cdr3_nt: TGTGCCAGCAGCTGGGGGGGGCTAGCGAGTAGAAACGAGCAGTACTTC

v_call: TRBV12-5
clone_size: once
j_call: TRBJ1-1
d_call: -
cdr3_aa: CASGLGPGRDTEAFF
cdr3_nt: TGTGCTAGTGGTTTGGGCCCAGGGAGGGACACTGAAGCTTTCTTT

v_call: TRBV4-1
clone_size: -
j_call: TRBJ2-7
d_call: TRBD1
cdr3_aa: CASSQDRLLVPGQGNHEQYF
cdr3_nt: TGCGCCAGCAGCCAAGATCGACTGCTCGTGCCGGGACAGGGGAACCACGAGCAGTACTTC

v_call: TRBV19
clone_size: -
j_call: TRBJ1-2
d_call: -
cdr3_aa: CASSNARGDGYTF
cdr3_nt: TGTGCCAGTAGCAATGCCCGCGGGGACGGCTACACCTTC

v_call: TRBV6-2/TRBV6-3
clone_size: few
j_call: TRBJ2-3
d_call: TRBD2
cdr3_aa: CASSSSGGAGTDTQYF
cdr3_nt: TGTGCCAGCAGTTCAAGCGGGGGGGCGGGCACAGATACGCAGTATTTT

v_call: TRBV20-1
clone_size: -
j_call: TRBJ2-1
d_call: TRBD2
cdr3_aa: CSASGRTSGRALYNEQFF
cdr3_nt: TGCAGTGCTAGTGGCCGGACTAGCGGGAGGGCCCTCTACAATGAGCAGTTCTTC

v_call: TRBV28
clone_size: -
j_call: TRBJ2-1
d_call: -
cdr3_aa: CASIPTTPTYNEQFF
cdr3_nt: TGTGCCAGCATCCCGACTACCCCTACCTACAATGAGCAGTTCTTC

v_call: TRBV7-2
clone_size: -
j_call: TRBJ1-3
d_call: -
cdr3_aa: CASSLVDISGNTIYF
cdr3_nt: TGTGCCAGCAGCTTAGTTGACATCTCTGGAAACACCATATATTTT

v_call: TRBV1
clone_size: -
j_call: TRBJ2-3
d_call: -
cdr3_aa: CTSSQERGTSGEGTDTQYF
cdr3_nt: TGCACCAGCAGCCAAGAGAGGGGGACTAGCGGGGAAGGCACAGATACGCAGTATTTT